Shown below are 14 T cell receptor beta chains from a single sample sequenced in a study of cytomegalovirus exposure and HLA in healthy donors. PCR involved 60 Vbeta and 13 Jbeta primers. Sequencing was performed with immunoSEQ multiplex PCR; in TCRdb, only in-frame clones are kept and a portion is missing. The table includes 200,000 or so clones, 85% detected once. Sequencing used PBMCs. These receptors were taken from a human donor in good health.

This chain uses TRBV6-5 with TRBJ1-2; D possibly corresponds to TRBD1 (5 bases). The V gene's germline CDR1 is MNHEY and CDR2 SVGAGI. V was cut by 2 bases and J by 4 bases, with 14 bases left in between. The CDR3 covers 15 residues. CDR3 in DNA: TGTGCCAGCAGTTACCGCGCGGGGGTGGGCTATGGCTACACCTTC. This translates into CASSYRAGVGYGYTF.

This chain uses TRBV10-3 with TRBJ1-6; 10 bases fit TRBD1. The CDR3 loop spans 18 amino acids. V gave up 6 bases and J gave up 8 bases; unmatched junction bases: 16. Germline V lookup: CDR1 ENHRY, CDR2 SYGVKD. DNA of the CDR3: TGTGCCATCAGCGGAGACATCAAACGGGACAGGGGCGATTCACCCCTCCACTTT. Amino acid sequence: CAISGDIKRDRGDSPLHF.

The J gene is TRBJ1-5, the V gene TRBV7-8; 8 positions agree with TRBD1. With 6 bases clipped from V and 2 bases from J, the junction kept 9 bases outside the gene matches. The germline V gene encodes CDR1 SGHVS and CDR2 FQNEAQ. CDR3 length: 16 residues. Here the CDR3 reads CASRKDRGTGNQPQHF. In DNA form, the CDR3 reads TGTGCCAGCAGAAAAGACAGGGGTACGGGCAATCAGCCCCAGCATTTT.

V is TRBV7-9 and J is TRBJ1-4; D not certain. This CDR3 comprises 15 residues. Trimming removed 1 base from V and 5 bases from J, with 11 bases in between. Germline V gene sequence: CDR1 SEHNR, CDR2 FQNEAQ (reference sequence). The CDR3 region has the DNA TGTGCCAGCAGCTTAGTAAGCTCTCTCAATGAAAAACTGTTTTTT. This codes for CASSLVSSLNEKLFF. The full variable domain, its missing parts supplied by reference TRBV7-9 and TRBJ1-4, is DTGVSQNPRHKITKRGQNVTFRCDPISEHNRLYWYRQTLGQGPEFLTYFQNEAQLEKSRLLSDRFSAERPKGSFSTLEIQRTEQGDSAMYLCASSLVSSLNEKLFFGSGTQLSVL.

The chain combines TRBV29-1 with TRBJ2-5; maybe TRBD1 (6 bases). This CDR3 has 12 residues. V dropped 6 bases and J dropped 2 bases, with 10 bases sitting between them. CDR1 and CDR2 (germline): SQVTM, ANQGSEA. The CDR3 here is CSVGQRQETQYF. CDR3 bases: TGCAGCGTGGGACAAAGACAAGAGACCCAGTACTTC.

J is TRBJ2-5 and V is TRBV7-3, with TRBD1 as a possible D gene (6 bases). V lost 0 bases to trimming and J lost 6 bases, with 8 bases between them. This CDR3 is 13 amino acids long. Per germline, CDR1 SGHTA and CDR2 FQGTGA. Here the CDR3 DNA reads TGTGCCAGCAGCTTAACGGACAGTCAGACCCAGTACTTC. Translated: CASSLTDSQTQYF.

In the case of this clone: The sample contains more than one DNA sequence encoding this CDR3. The chain joins TRBV29-1 to TRBJ1-1; D remains unclear. From germline, CDR1 is SQVTM and CDR2 ANQGSEA. Trimming pared 6 bases from V and 1 base from J, leaving 6 bases between. The CDR3 consists of 11 residues. The DNA for the CDR3 is TGCAGCGTGGAGGGGAACACTGAAGCTTTCTTT. Protein product: CSVEGNTEAFF.

The chain couples TRBV2 to TRBJ2-3; no clear D gene. This CDR3 comprises 15 residues. V gave up 6 bases and J gave up 4 bases, with 17 bases separating them. Germline values: CDR1 SNHLY, CDR2 FYNNEI. The CDR3 DNA reads TGTGCCAGCAGACGACGGTCGACTGTGGCAGATACGCAGTATTTT. As protein: CASRRRSTVADTQYF.

This clone was counted once. The V and J genes are TRBV11-3 and TRBJ2-1, with D perhaps TRBD2 (5 bases). V was pared by 1 base and J by 10 bases, with 8 bases between. CDR1 is SGHNT, CDR2 YENEEA, per germline. This CDR3 spans 12 amino acids. The CDR3 sequence is CASSLAGGEQFF. The CDR3 DNA follows: TGTGCCAGCAGCTTAGCCGGCGGGGAGCAGTTCTTC.

The V gene is TRBV4-2, the J gene TRBJ1-2, with a weak D call TRBD1 (6 bases). The germline gives CDR1 LGHNA, CDR2 YNFKEQ. The V end lost 3 bases, the J end lost 11 bases, and 16 bases lay between the germline ends. This CDR3 region has 13 residues. The DNA for the CDR3 is TGTGCCAGCAGCCAGGACCGGGACAAAACGTACACCTTC. This sequence encodes CASSQDRDKTYTF.

The CDR3 loop is CASSQEAGLASNEQFF. The CDR3 DNA sequence: TGTGCCAGCAGCCAAGAGGCGGGACTAGCGTCCAATGAGCAGTTCTTC. This chain links TRBV4-2 with TRBJ2-1; 10 bases agree with TRBD2. The CDR3 runs 16 residues. V lost 0 bases, J lost 6 bases, and 5 bases stayed unmatched. CDR1 and CDR2 from the germline V gene are LGHNA and YNFKEQ.

This chain uses TRBV30 with TRBJ2-1; 12 bases map to TRBD2. The length of the CDR3 is 15 residues. From germline, CDR1 is GTSNPN and CDR2 SVGIG (reference sequence). J was trimmed by 4 bases and V by 3 bases; bases with no gene match: 4. This CDR3 is CAWRAGTSGYNEQFF. As DNA, the CDR3 is TGTGCCTGGAGGGCCGGGACTAGCGGGTACAATGAGCAGTTCTTC.

The J gene is TRBJ2-1, the V gene TRBV28; possibly TRBD2 for D (6 bases). V lost 5 bases and J 4 bases, leaving 15 bases between the germline ends. The V gene's germline CDR1 is MDHEN and CDR2 SYDVKM. This CDR3 comprises 15 residues. The CDR3 protein is CASSPTRTLYNEQFF. CDR3 nucleotide sequence: TGTGCCAGCAGTCCGACTAGGACCCTATACAATGAGCAGTTCTTC.

The V gene is TRBV11-2, the J gene TRBJ2-7, with 9 bases fitting TRBD2. The CDR3 loop spans 15 amino acids. Germline V gene data show CDR1 as SGHAT and CDR2 as FQNNGV. V lost 6 bases and J lost 2; bases outside the gene matches: 8. The CDR3 protein is CASSYGLAQTYEQYF. DNA for the CDR3: TGTGCCAGCAGTTACGGACTAGCGCAAACCTACGAGCAGTACTTC.